Here is one T cell receptor beta chain with its context. What it binds is unknown. Germline V gene lookup returns CDR1 SGHAT and CDR2 FQNNGV. This CDR3 region has 16 residues. V was pared by 1 base and J by 1 base, with 13 bases between. This sample is part of a study of identical twins. The study's findings and limits: With abundant cord blood beta clonotypes, insertions were fewer; memory repertoires showed no such pattern.

Using its own MiXCR run on the 5' RACE reads, TCRdb lists one record per CDR3 protein. The table records some 760,000 distinct CDR3 sequences, 15% to 20% of them present only once. These data also formed part of another study, on T cells expressing NK-cell markers. That report notes: Also leading the CD3+CD56-NKG2C+ fraction in a handful of donors were these clonotypes. Certain NKG2C+ T cell clones were expanded, and their HCMV specificity remained unclear.

This TCR derives from a woman between 18 and 30 years old in good health. The sequenced material came from PBMCs. The chain combines TRBV11-2 with TRBJ1-1; maybe TRBD1 (6 bases). In DNA form, the CDR3 reads TGTGCCAGCAGCTTAGGAACCGGGACACAGAACACTGAAGCTTTCTTT. Its protein is CASSLGTGTQNTEAFF.